A selection of T cell receptor beta chains follows, all from one sample in a study of cytomegalovirus exposure and HLA in healthy donors. TCRdb's table, derived via immunoSEQ multiplex PCR, lists solely in-frame clones and lacks some. This table has some 150,000 clones, more than 75% appearing once. What was sequenced was PBMCs. The source of these receptors is a woman aged 25 to 45 in good health and CMV-seronegative. Both conserved end residues are part of each CDR3. Fields, in order: V gene, clone size, J gene, D gene, CDR3 protein, CDR3 DNA. A D gene is named only where the DNA matches it firmly. Clone size is given for some rows only: seen once, a few or many times, or a class if the clone is expanded.

TRBV19	.	TRBJ1-5	.	CASRRTGNSNQPQHF	TGTGCCAGTCGAAGGACGGGAAATAGCAATCAGCCCCAGCATTTT
TRBV30	.	TRBJ2-6	.	CAWSLQGTWANVLTF	TGTGCCTGGAGCCTTCAGGGGACGTGGGCCAACGTCCTGACTTTC
TRBV5-1	.	TRBJ1-6	.	CARKGEENYNSPLHF	TGCGCCAGAAAGGGGGAAGAGAATTATAATTCACCCCTCCACTTT
TRBV12-5	.	TRBJ1-5	.	CASGPDLQPQHF	TGTGCTAGTGGTCCTGACTTGCAGCCCCAGCATTTT
TRBV11-2	.	TRBJ2-1	.	CASSRILDSSYNEQFF	TGTGCCAGCAGCCGAATTCTGGACAGCTCCTACAATGAGCAGTTCTTC
TRBV11-1	few	TRBJ2-7	TRBD1	CASSSRTGEVYEQYF	TGTGCCAGCAGCTCCAGGACAGGGGAGGTCTACGAGCAGTACTTC
TRBV2	.	TRBJ2-3	TRBD2	CASSVRRGLAVTDTQYF	TGTGCCAGCAGTGTGCGAAGGGGACTAGCGGTCACAGATACGCAGTATTTT
TRBV2	.	TRBJ1-2	.	CASSSGSSNYGYTF	TGTGCCAGCAGTTCCGGGAGCTCTAACTATGGCTACACCTTC
TRBV4-3	.	TRBJ1-4	.	CASSPSVQGGEKLFF	TGCGCCAGCAGTCCAAGTGTGCAGGGCGGTGAAAAACTGTTTTTT
TRBV4-3	once	TRBJ1-3	.	CASSTWAGGNTIYF	TGCGCCAGCAGCACGTGGGCAGGGGGAAACACCATATATTTT
TRBV5-4	.	TRBJ2-7	.	CASSFSAAVPITYEQYF	TGTGCCAGCAGCTTTTCCGCGGCGGTCCCAATCACCTACGAGCAGTACTTC
TRBV7-2	.	TRBJ2-7	.	CASSLVGTNTYEQYF	TGTGCCAGCAGCTTAGTTGGGACAAACACCTACGAGCAGTACTTC
TRBV2	.	TRBJ1-2	.	CASSRSLSSHGYTF	TGTGCCAGCAGTCGAAGCCTATCGTCCCATGGCTACACCTTC
TRBV12-5	.	TRBJ1-2	TRBD1	CASGETGGYTF	TGTGCTAGTGGGGAGACAGGGGGCTACACCTTC
TRBV27	once	TRBJ1-1	.	CASSLSLGQGGSEKAEAFF	TGTGCCAGCAGTTTAAGTCTTGGTCAGGGCGGAAGCGAAAAGGCTGAAGCTTTCTTT
TRBV2	.	TRBJ1-5	.	CASSDLRGKSNQPQHF	TGTGCCAGCAGTGATTTGAGGGGGAAGAGCAATCAGCCCCAGCATTTT
TRBV6-5	once	TRBJ2-1	TRBD2	CASWTSGYNEQFF	TGTGCCAGTTGGACTAGCGGGTACAATGAGCAGTTCTTC
TRBV7-2	.	TRBJ2-5	TRBD2	CASSLTTRGGEETQYF	TGTGCCAGCAGCTTAACCACGCGGGGGGGGGAGGAGACCCAGTACTTC
TRBV6-7	.	TRBJ1-6	.	CASSYSVTGNNSPLHF	TGTGCCAGCAGTTACTCGGTCACAGGGAATAATTCACCCCTCCACTTT
TRBV6-5	.	TRBJ2-4	.	CASRSSGWNIQYF	TGTGCCAGCAGGTCTTCCGGGTGGAACATTCAGTACTTC
TRBV4-1	.	TRBJ2-3	.	CASGGTFGTDTQYF	TGCGCCAGCGGGGGGACCTTCGGCACAGATACGCAGTATTTT
TRBV6-5	once	TRBJ1-2	.	CASSTGNPSNYGYTF	TGTGCCAGCAGTACCGGGAACCCCTCTAACTATGGCTACACCTTC
TRBV2	.	TRBJ1-4	TRBD1	CASSDRDRGNEKLFF	TGTGCCAGCAGTGACCGGGACAGAGGAAATGAAAAACTGTTTTTT
TRBV4-1	few	TRBJ1-4	TRBD1	CASSTGMGQGKLFF	TGCGCCAGCAGCACAGGGATGGGACAGGGGAAACTGTTTTTT
TRBV27	.	TRBJ2-1	TRBD2	CASSTPRAGGDNEQFF	TGTGCCAGCAGTACCCCCCGGGCGGGGGGGGACAATGAGCAGTTCTTC
TRBV7-9	.	TRBJ2-3	TRBD1	CASSRPTGNTDTQYF	TGTGCCAGCAGCCGCCCGACAGGGAACACAGATACGCAGTATTTT
TRBV2	.	TRBJ1-1	TRBD1	CAGRGQGALGAFF	TGTGCCGGACGGGGACAGGGGGCCCTGGGGGCTTTCTTT
TRBV6-6	.	TRBJ1-1	TRBD1	CASSRQGTLNTEAFF	TGTGCCAGCAGCCGACAGGGAACCCTGAACACTGAAGCTTTCTTT
TRBV6-6	.	TRBJ1-2	TRBD1	CASTSGDRAYYGYTF	TGTGCCAGCACATCGGGGGACAGGGCGTACTATGGCTACACCTTC
TRBV19	.	TRBJ2-1	TRBD2	CASSPRTSGGALYNEQFF	TGTGCCAGTAGTCCCCGGACTAGCGGGGGGGCCCTCTACAATGAGCAGTTCTTC
TRBV2	.	TRBJ2-1	.	CASSVLRQEPSNNEQFF	TGTGCCAGCAGTGTACTGAGACAGGAACCCTCGAACAATGAGCAGTTCTTC
TRBV29-1	.	TRBJ1-2	TRBD1	CSGTGYYGYTF	TGCAGCGGGACAGGGTATTATGGCTACACCTTC
TRBV5-1	.	TRBJ1-1	TRBD1	CASSIRTGGGTEAFF	TGCGCCAGCAGCATAAGGACAGGGGGCGGAACTGAAGCTTTCTTT
TRBV7-8	.	TRBJ1-5	TRBD1	CASSFDRANQPQHF	TGTGCCAGCAGCTTCGACAGGGCCAATCAGCCCCAGCATTTT
TRBV27	.	TRBJ1-6	.	CASSSTGWGSPLHF	TGTGCCAGCAGTTCAACAGGGTGGGGTTCACCCCTCCACTTT
TRBV27	.	TRBJ2-3	TRBD2	CASSLIAGGLEDTQYF	TGTGCCAGCAGTCTAATAGCGGGGGGCCTTGAAGATACGCAGTATTTT
TRBV6-5	.	TRBJ2-1	.	CASSYLGPEYEQFF	TGTGCCAGCAGTTACTTAGGCCCGGAGTATGAGCAGTTCTTC
TRBV11-2	.	TRBJ1-1	TRBD1	CASSLGTGRTEAFF	TGTGCCAGCAGCTTGGGGACAGGGCGAACTGAAGCTTTCTTT
TRBV6-4	.	TRBJ2-1	TRBD2	CASSQLAGDHNEQFF	TGTGCCAGCAGCCAACTAGCGGGGGATCACAATGAGCAGTTCTTC
TRBV4-1	.	TRBJ2-3	TRBD2	CASSTSGGVSTDTQYF	TGCGCCAGCAGTACTAGCGGGGGTGTTAGCACAGATACGCAGTATTTT
TRBV10-3	once	TRBJ1-1	.	CAITSELNTEAFF	TGTGCCATCACGTCAGAATTGAACACTGAAGCTTTCTTT
TRBV5-1	.	TRBJ1-1	TRBD1	CASSPRTGRTEAFF	TGCGCCAGCAGCCCCAGGACAGGGCGGACTGAAGCTTTCTTT
TRBV15	.	TRBJ2-3	.	CATSRRGEPMDTQYF	TGTGCCACCAGCAGGCGCGGGGAACCCATGGATACGCAGTATTTT
TRBV5-5	.	TRBJ2-7	TRBD1	CASSLTGGHSYEQYF	TGTGCCAGCAGCCTCACAGGGGGCCACAGCTACGAGCAGTACTTC